These 28 T cell receptor beta chains were all obtained from the same sample, sequenced in a study of blood T cells in healthy people across ages. The use of a sample-barcoded 5' primer and a J-beta primer mix characterized a second PCR of about 7 to 12 cycles. One entry per CDR3 protein, called by TCRdb with MiXCR from the 5' RACE reads. The data contain about 1,400,000 distinct CDR3 sequences, around 39% of them singletons. The sample consisted of blood. The receptors come from a woman between 18 and 29 years old in good health.

This chain connects TRBV3-1 to TRBJ1-1; no reliable D call. CDR1 is LGHDT and CDR2 is YNNKEL in the germline V gene (reference sequence). The V end was cut by 4 bases, the J end by 1 base, with 13 bases between. This CDR3 is built from 15 residues. CDR3 in amino acids: CASSPEDGPNTEAFF. As DNA, the CDR3 is TGTGCCAGCAGCCCCGAGGACGGACCGAACACTGAAGCTTTCTTT.

In this sample, this clonotype turned up a few times. The chain joins TRBV14 to TRBJ1-2; weak D call: TRBD1 (5 bases). Germline V gene sequence: CDR1 SGHDN, CDR2 FVKESK. This CDR3 has 16 amino acids. Trimming removed 2 bases at V and 6 bases at J, with 19 bases between. CDR3 protein: CASSQPGPSGADGYTF. The CDR3 nucleotides read TGTGCCAGCAGCCAACCTGGGCCATCCGGGGCTGATGGCTACACCTTC.

This clonotype was picked up a small number of times. The chain employs TRBV12-3 or TRBV12-4 and TRBJ2-5; TRBD2 aligns across 9 bases. This CDR3 is built from 15 residues. The J segment lost 3 bases and the V segment lost 3 bases, leaving 5 bases of the junction unmatched. In nucleotides, the CDR3 is TGTGCCAGCAGTTTTCAACTAGCGGGCAAAGAGACCCAGTACTTC. This encodes CASSFQLAGKETQYF.

V usage is TRBV12-3 or TRBV12-4 and J usage is TRBJ1-4, with TRBD1 as a possible D gene (5 bases). Trimming took 3 bases from V and 8 from J, leaving 13 bases between them. The CDR3 consists of 14 residues. The CDR3 coding sequence is TGTGCCAGCAGTTTTGGGGGATTTGGGGAAAAACTGTTTTTT. Encoded protein: CASSFGGFGEKLFF.

This clonotype was observed a single time. The V and J genes are TRBV5-4 and TRBJ2-7; 7 positions match TRBD1. The CDR3 sequence is 11 residues long. Trimming removed 1 base from V and 11 bases from J; junction bases left unmatched: 3. Germline CDR1 SGHNT, CDR2 YYREEE (reference sequence). The CDR3 DNA is TGTGCCAGCAGCTTGAAGGGGGCGGAGTACTTC. The encoded protein is CASSLKGAEYF. The full variable domain, with the rest looked up from reference TRBV5-4 and TRBJ2-7, is ETGVTQSPTHLIKTRGQQVTLRCSSQSGHNTVSWYQQALGQGPQFIFQYYREEENGRGNFPPRFSGLQFPNYSSELNVNALELDDSALYLCASSLKGAEYFGPGTRLTVT.

This clonotype was counted between two and nine times. V and J are TRBV27 and TRBJ2-1; 9 nucleotides match TRBD2. The CDR3 loop spans 18 amino acids. The germline V gene encodes CDR1 MNHEY and CDR2 SMNVEV (reference sequence). V dropped 3 bases and J dropped 4; count of bases not matched to a gene: 13. The CDR3 is CASSFVPSVAGAYNEQFF. The CDR3, as DNA: TGTGCCAGCAGTTTCGTTCCGTCTGTAGCGGGGGCATACAATGAGCAGTTCTTC.

The chain carries TRBV7-9 and TRBJ1-2; TRBD1 matches 7 bases. The V and J ends lost 4 bases and 4 bases, in that order; junction bases with no gene match: 9. CDR3 length: 15 amino acids. Germline CDR1 and CDR2: SEHNR and FQNEAQ (reference sequence). CDR3 residues: CASSWDRSPSYGYTF. CDR3 nucleotides: TGTGCCAGCAGCTGGGACAGATCACCGAGCTATGGCTACACCTTC.

This rearrangement joins TRBV10-1 to TRBJ2-3, with 8 bases fitting TRBD2. Germline-derived CDR1 and CDR2 are WNHNN and SYGVQD (reference sequence). This CDR3 spans 15 amino acids. The junction had 10 bases not matched to a gene; V was cut back by 8 bases and J by 3 bases. In DNA, the CDR3 is TGCGCCAGCGCAACGGGAGGGTTATGGACAGATACGCAGTATTTT. It yields the protein CASATGGLWTDTQYF.

This clonotype was seen only a few times. The chain joins TRBV15 to TRBJ2-5; D is possibly TRBD1 (5 bases). Between the trimmed V and J ends, which lost 0 bases and 4 bases, there was a span of 12 bases. CDR1 is LNHNV and CDR2 is YYDKDF in the germline V gene (reference sequence). The CDR3 covers 15 residues. CDR3 in DNA: TGTGCCACCAGCAGAGAGCCCAAGACAGTAGAGACCCAGTACTTC. Encoded protein: CATSREPKTVETQYF. Combining the CDR3 with reference TRBV15 and TRBJ2-5 gives the whole variable domain DAMVIQNPRYQVTQFGKPVTLSCSQTLNHNVMYWYQQKSSQAPKLLFHYYDKDFNNEADTPDNFQSRRPNTSFCFLDIRSPGLGDTAMYLCATSREPKTVETQYFGPGTRLLVL.

The CDR3 reads CASQEQGARQPQHF. CDR3 bases: TGTGCCAGCCAAGAGCAGGGGGCGAGGCAGCCCCAGCATTTT. The J gene is TRBJ1-5, the V gene TRBV19; 8 nucleotides agree with TRBD1. Per the germline V gene, CDR1 is LNHDA and CDR2 is SQIVND (reference sequence). The CDR3 consists of 14 residues. Trimming cost V 9 bases and J 7 bases; bases outside gene matches: 11. The entire variable domain, with the rest obtained from reference TRBV19 and TRBJ1-5, is as follows: DGGITQSPKYLFRKEGQNVTLSCEQNLNHDAMYWYRQDPGQGLRLIYYSQIVNDFQKGDIAEGYSVSREKKESFPLTVTSAQKNPTAFYLCASQEQGARQPQHFGDGTRLSIL.

This chain connects TRBV11-1 to TRBJ2-1, with 10 bases that match TRBD2. The CDR3 length is 17 residues. V lost 0 bases, J lost 2 bases, and 4 bases stayed unmatched. CDR1 and CDR2 (germline): SGHAT, FQDESV (reference sequence). The CDR3 DNA follows: TGTGCCAGCAGCTTAGCGTTCGGGACTAGCGCCTACAATGAGCAGTTCTTC. Translating gives CASSLAFGTSAYNEQFF. Complete variable domain (other parts from reference TRBV11-1 and TRBJ2-1): EAEVAQSPRYKITEKSQAVAFWCDPISGHATLYWYRQILGQGPELLVQFQDESVVDDSQLPKDRFSAERLKGVDSTLKIQPAELGDSAMYLCASSLAFGTSAYNEQFFGPGTRLTVL.

Concerning this clonotype itself: The junction differs from germline at one of its ends, possibly a read error. V usage is TRBV4-1 and J usage is TRBJ2-7, with a tentative D call TRBD1 (5 bases). CDR3 length: 15 residues. CDR1 and CDR2 from the germline V gene are MGHRA and YSYEKL. This CDR3 reads CAGSQVDSGPYEQYF. In DNA form, the CDR3 reads TGCGCCGGCAGCCAGGTAGACAGTGGCCCTTACGAGCAGTACTTC.

This clonotype was observed once. The chain employs TRBV7-2 and TRBJ2-7; D gene unclear. The CDR3 spans 15 residues. The V gene's germline CDR1 is SGHTA and CDR2 FQGNSA. Trimming stripped 1 base from V and 3 bases from J, with 13 bases between. CDR3 DNA: TGTGCCAGCAGCTTAGAGGGTCTAGACAACTACGAGCAGTACTTC. The encoded protein is CASSLEGLDNYEQYF.

This clonotype was seen a few times. The chain recombines TRBV7-6 with TRBJ2-4; the D call may be TRBD1 or TRBD2 (5 bases each). The tail of the sequence fits TRBJ2-7 better, so the J call may be wrong. This CDR3 has 12 amino acids. The germline V gene has CDR1 SGHVS and CDR2 FNYEAQ. The CDR3 sequence: CASGPQGHEQYF. The CDR3 nucleotides are TGTGCCAGCGGACCCCAGGGACACGAGCAGTACTTC.

This clonotype was recorded many times. V is TRBV11-2 and J is TRBJ2-3; the D is unclear. V dropped 3 bases and J dropped 5 bases, with 9 bases sitting between them. The CDR3 consists of 13 residues. The germline V gene has CDR1 SGHAT and CDR2 FQNNGV. The CDR3 sequence: CASSLAPKDTQYF. In DNA form, the CDR3 reads TGTGCCAGCAGCTTGGCCCCTAAAGATACGCAGTATTTT.

The V call is TRBV11-2, the J call TRBJ2-7; D perhaps matches TRBD2 (6 bases). Germline assignment: CDR1 SGHAT and CDR2 FQNNGV. Trimming left V 5 bases short and J 2 bases short, with 13 bases between. The CDR3 sequence is 14 residues long. The CDR3 region is CASSRHSGAYEQYF. CDR3 in DNA: TGTGCCAGCAGCCGCCATAGCGGAGCCTACGAGCAGTACTTC.

The rearrangement joins TRBV25-1 to TRBJ2-5; no definite D call. Per germline, CDR1 MGHDK and CDR2 SYGVNS. This CDR3 spans 15 amino acids. The V gene lost 3 bases and the J gene lost 2 bases, with 13 bases spanning the gap. CDR3 sequence (DNA): TGTGCCAGCAGTGAGGGCAGTTATACACAAGAGACCCAGTACTTC. Amino acids: CASSEGSYTQETQYF.

A note on this clonotype: The junction differs from germline at one of its ends, possibly a read error. The J gene is TRBJ2-5, the V gene TRBV9; 7 positions agree with TRBD1. CDR1 and CDR2 from the germline V gene are SGDLS and YYNGEE. CDR3 length equals 15 residues. CDR3 DNA: TGTACCAGCAGCTCGAGACAGGGATACCAAGAGACCCAGTACTTC. This gives the protein CTSSSRQGYQETQYF.

V and J are TRBV27 and TRBJ1-5, with D possibly being TRBD1 (6 bases). Germline V gene data show CDR1 as MNHEY and CDR2 as SMNVEV (reference sequence). Trimming stripped 1 base from V and 9 bases from J, with 16 bases between. The CDR3 spans 15 residues. For the CDR3, the DNA is TGTGCCAGCAGTTTATACGGGACAACGGGTCCGCCCCAGCATTTT. Its translation: CASSLYGTTGPPQHF.

This clonotype was found once. The rearrangement uses TRBV18 and TRBJ1-5; D might be TRBD1 (5 bases). Per germline, CDR1 KGHSH and CDR2 LQKENI. The germline V and J ends were trimmed by 2 bases and 0 bases, with 11 bases remaining between them. The CDR3 length is 16 residues. CDR3 sequence: CASSPGGENSNQPQHF. For the CDR3, the DNA is TGTGCCAGCTCACCAGGGGGGGAAAATAGCAATCAGCCCCAGCATTTT.

V and J are TRBV5-1 and TRBJ2-5; 7 nucleotides match TRBD2. The J segment lost 1 base and the V segment lost 0 bases, leaving 6 bases of the junction unmatched. This CDR3 is 16 amino acids long. Germline V lookup: CDR1 SGHRS, CDR2 YFSETQ. Here the CDR3 reads CASSLGLAASQETQYF. CDR3 bases: TGCGCCAGCAGCTTGGGTCTAGCGGCGTCCCAAGAGACCCAGTACTTC. Drawing the rest from reference TRBV5-1 and TRBJ2-5, the complete variable domain is KAGVTQTPRYLIKTRGQQVTLSCSPISGHRSVSWYQQTPGQGLQFLFEYFSETQRNKGNFPGRFSGRQFSNSRSEMNVSTLELGDSALYLCASSLGLAASQETQYFGPGTRLLVL.

The chain carries TRBV2 and TRBJ1-5, with D maybe TRBD1 (6 bases). The CDR3 covers 14 residues. Germline CDR1 reads SNHLY; CDR2 reads FYNNEI. The V gene lost 8 bases and the J gene lost 0 bases, with 11 bases spanning the gap. The CDR3 loop reads CASLQGNSNQPQHF. CDR3 coding DNA: TGTGCCAGCCTACAGGGAAATAGCAATCAGCCCCAGCATTTT.

This clonotype appeared a few times. The gene calls are TRBV5-1 and TRBJ1-5, with D uncertain. The CDR3 is 14 residues long. Germline V gene sequence: CDR1 SGHRS, CDR2 YFSETQ. Trimming removed 1 base from V and 7 bases from J, with 12 bases in between. For the CDR3, the DNA is TGCGCCAGCAGCTTGTATACCGGGGAACAGCCCCAGCATTTT. This gives the protein CASSLYTGEQPQHF.

CDR3 amino acids: CASSPPGTSTDTQYF. As DNA, the CDR3 is TGTGCCAGCAGTCCCCCAGGGACTAGCACAGATACGCAGTATTTT. This rearrangement joins TRBV18 to TRBJ2-3, with D perhaps matching TRBD2 (6 bases). The CDR3 covers 15 residues. The germline gives CDR1 KGHSH, CDR2 LQKENI. V lost 8 bases and J lost 0, with 15 bases in between.

The genes are TRBV20-1 and TRBJ2-3; 15 bases map to TRBD2. This CDR3 region has 21 residues. The J segment lost 0 bases and the V segment lost 0 bases, leaving 13 bases of the junction unmatched. Per germline, CDR1 DFQATT and CDR2 SNEGSKA (reference sequence). CDR3 nucleotide sequence: TGCAGTGCTAGAGATCCTGGGTTTGGACTAGCGGGGGGGCCGAGCACAGATACGCAGTATTTT. This sequence encodes CSARDPGFGLAGGPSTDTQYF.

This rearrangement joins TRBV10-3 to TRBJ1-6; D might be TRBD1 (6 bases). CDR1 is ENHRY, CDR2 SYGVKD, per germline. Between the trimmed V and J ends, which lost 10 bases and 7 bases, there was a span of 17 bases. The CDR3 length is 14 residues. CDR3 loop: CATRTGSENSPLHF. The CDR3 DNA reads TGTGCCACTAGAACAGGGTCGGAAAATTCACCCCTCCACTTT.

The table lists this clonotype with a count of one. The gene calls are TRBV21-1 and TRBJ2-1; the D call TRBD2 from the table was never checked on the DNA. TRBV21-1 is labeled a pseudogene. This CDR3 has 21 amino acids. DNA for the CDR3: TGTGCCAGCAGCAAAGCGCCATTCCGCGCGCTAGCGGATAGTTCGTACAATGAGCAGTTCTTC. Amino acids: CASSKAPFRALADSSYNEQFF.

This clonotype was picked up a small number of times. V gene TRBV10-3 combines with J gene TRBJ2-6; 9 nucleotides match TRBD1. V trimming: 0 bases; J trimming: 0 bases; junction bases outside the gene matches: 6. This CDR3 is built from 19 residues. CDR1 and CDR2 (germline): ENHRY, SYGVKD. The chain's CDR3 is CAISESTRTGVSGANVLTF. The CDR3 region has the DNA TGTGCCATCAGTGAGTCGACCCGGACAGGGGTCTCTGGGGCCAACGTCCTGACTTTC.